This T cell receptor beta chain emerged from a study of cytomegalovirus exposure and HLA in healthy donors. Study-level results: There were fewer than 200 TCR beta chains listed as cytomegalovirus-associated. Researchers reported in a later analysis that a missense DCLRE1C variant was tied to TCR beta V- and J-gene trimming. Confirmation in vitro established that a few CMV-associated chains were specific for CMV antigens. Being productive about 90% or about 30% of the time was typical of most TCR beta V segments in an earlier analysis.

Germline assignment: CDR1 SGHTA and CDR2 FQGTGA. The V gene lost 2 bases and the J gene lost 1 base, with 12 bases spanning the gap. The CDR3 contains 16 residues. With regard to this clone: Its target is not known.

Amplification used 60 Vbeta primers and 13 Jbeta primers. Profiling relied on immunoSEQ multiplex PCR, and the TCRdb table lists in-frame clones only, not all of them. The repertoire holds over 130,000 clones, over 65% seen once, with approximately 1.6% in the top ten. The sequenced material came from PBMCs. This TCR came from a woman aged 25 to 39 in good health and CMV-seronegative. This chain joins TRBV7-3 and TRBJ2-1, with no clear D. CDR3 sequence (DNA): TGTGCCAGCAGCTTAGGTAGTTCGGTTTCCTACAATGAGCAGTTCTTC. Protein product: CASSLGSSVSYNEQFF.